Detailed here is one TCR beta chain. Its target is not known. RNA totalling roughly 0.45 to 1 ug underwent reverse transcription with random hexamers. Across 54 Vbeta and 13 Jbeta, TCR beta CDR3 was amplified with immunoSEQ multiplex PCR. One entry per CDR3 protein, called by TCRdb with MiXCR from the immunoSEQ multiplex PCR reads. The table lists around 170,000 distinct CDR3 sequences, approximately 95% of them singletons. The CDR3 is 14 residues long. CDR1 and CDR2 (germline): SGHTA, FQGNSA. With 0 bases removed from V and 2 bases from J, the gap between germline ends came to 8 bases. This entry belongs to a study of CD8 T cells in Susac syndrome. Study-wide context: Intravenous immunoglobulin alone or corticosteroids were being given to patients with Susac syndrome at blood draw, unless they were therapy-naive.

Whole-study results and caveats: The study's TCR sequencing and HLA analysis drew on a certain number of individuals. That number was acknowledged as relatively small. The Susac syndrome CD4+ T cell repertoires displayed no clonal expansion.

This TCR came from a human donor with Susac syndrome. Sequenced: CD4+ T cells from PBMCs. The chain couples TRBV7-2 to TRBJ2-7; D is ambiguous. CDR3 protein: CASSLALGPYEQYF. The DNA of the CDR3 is TGTGCCAGCAGCTTAGCGCTAGGCCCCTACGAGCAGTACTTC.